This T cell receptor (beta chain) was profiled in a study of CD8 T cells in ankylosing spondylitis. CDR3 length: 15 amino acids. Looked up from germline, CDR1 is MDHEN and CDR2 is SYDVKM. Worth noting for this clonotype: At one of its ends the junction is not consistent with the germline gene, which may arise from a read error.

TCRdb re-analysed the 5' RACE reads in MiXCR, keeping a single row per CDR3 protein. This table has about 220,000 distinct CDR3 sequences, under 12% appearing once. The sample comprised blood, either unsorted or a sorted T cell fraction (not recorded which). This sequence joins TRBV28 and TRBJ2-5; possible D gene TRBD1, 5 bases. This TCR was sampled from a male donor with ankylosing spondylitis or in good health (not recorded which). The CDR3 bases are TGTGCCGGCAGTCCAGCCCCGCCAGGGCTGGAGACCCAGTACTTC. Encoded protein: CAGSPAPPGLETQYF. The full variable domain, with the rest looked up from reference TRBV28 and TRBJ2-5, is DVKVTQSSRYLVKRTGEKVFLECVQDMDHENMFWYRQDPGLGLRLIYFSYDVKMKEKGDIPEGYSVSREKKERFSLILESASTNQTSMYLCAGSPAPPGLETQYFGPGTRLLVL.